This T cell receptor (beta chain) originates from a study of vaccination and CD4 T cells after COVID-19. Sequence data for DNA of cultured CD4+ T cells were generated by the Oncomine TCR Beta short-read assay. TCRdb fed the PCR reads into MiXCR, producing one record per CDR3 protein. This sample yields about 9,600 distinct CDR3 sequences, of which roughly 25% are seen a single time; roughly 13% belongs to the top ten. A word on this clonotype: Its antigen is currently unknown.

V lost 3 bases, J lost 0 bases, and 8 bases stayed unmatched. The CDR3 has 16 residues. Germline V gene sequence: CDR1 SGDLS, CDR2 YYNGEE. Treatment indicated: roughly ten-day PBMC culture with coronavirus spike peptide pools or control peptides (ViraFEST assay). This chain links TRBV9 with TRBJ2-7; 8 positions agree with TRBD2. This sequence was found in a human donor who had recovered from COVID-19. Sequences were derived from CD4+ T cells from blood, cultured in vitro, sampled after SARS-CoV-2 vaccination. DNA for the CDR3: TGTGCCAGCAGCGGGGGGACTAGGTATAGCTCCTACGAGCAGTACTTC. Translation: CASSGGTRYSSYEQYF.